These 23 T cell receptor beta chains were all obtained from the same sample, sequenced in a study of CD8 T cells in ankylosing spondylitis. Overall study findings and caveats: What appeared characteristic of ankylosing spondylitis blood was a TCR beta motif of fewer than ten highly homologous variants.

Antigens of these TCRs are unknown. Each CDR3 protein is one row after TCRdb ran MiXCR on the 5' RACE reads. In the table there are about 800,000 distinct CDR3 sequences, over 9.5% of which are singletons. The sample consisted of blood, either unsorted or a sorted T cell fraction (not recorded which). The source of these receptors is a male donor with ankylosing spondylitis.

V usage is TRBV10-3 and J usage is TRBJ2-7; 7 nucleotides agree with TRBD2. Per germline, CDR1 ENHRY and CDR2 SYGVKD. The CDR3 contains 13 residues. After removal of 8 bases from V and 6 bases from J, the junction contained 10 bases not matched to a gene. In DNA, the CDR3 is TGTGCCATCGGGGGGGACTGGGGAGCCGAGCAGTACTTC. It codes for CAIGGDWGAEQYF.

This clonotype occurred many times. The chain employs TRBV25-1 and TRBJ2-5; D is possibly TRBD1 (6 bases). Trimming left V 4 bases short and J 5 bases short, with 20 bases between. Germline loops: CDR1 MGHDK, CDR2 SYGVNS. The CDR3 extends over 16 amino acids. The CDR3 DNA follows: TGTGCCAGCAGTGCCGTGGACAGAGGTTATCCGGAGACCCAGTACTTC. It specifies CASSAVDRGYPETQYF.

This clonotype has a handful of counts. CDR3: CSAWRSETQYF. The CDR3 DNA follows: TGCAGTGCCTGGAGGAGTGAGACCCAGTACTTC. V and J are TRBV20-1 and TRBJ2-5, with TRBD2 as a possible D gene (5 bases). This CDR3 contains 11 residues. Trimming pared 6 bases from V and 5 bases from J, leaving 10 bases between. The germline V gene has CDR1 DFQATT and CDR2 SNEGSKA (reference sequence).

The chain carries TRBV5-1 and TRBJ2-7; D ambiguous. CDR1 and CDR2 (germline): SGHRS, YFSETQ. V was clipped by 2 bases and J by 6 bases, with 15 bases between them. This CDR3 contains 14 residues. CDR3: CASSFSPDGREQYF. CDR3 in DNA: TGCGCCAGCAGCTTCTCCCCTGACGGCCGCGAGCAGTACTTC.

This clonotype was seen a handful of times. The chain employs TRBV7-6 and TRBJ2-1; the D gene could be TRBD1 or TRBD2 (5 bases each). Trimming left V 5 bases short and J 5 bases short, with 19 bases between. The CDR3 has 16 amino acids. Germline values: CDR1 SGHVS, CDR2 FNYEAQ. The CDR3 region is CASSPRAGTINNEQFF. Written as DNA, the CDR3 is TGTGCCAGCAGCCCCCGCGCCGGGACGATCAACAATGAGCAGTTCTTC.

The DNA for the CDR3 is TGCGCCAGCAGCCCCAGCCCGGGGGCCAGACATGGCTACACCTTC. This translates into CASSPSPGARHGYTF. The gene calls are TRBV5-1 and TRBJ1-2, with TRBD1 as a possible D gene (6 bases). The CDR3 is 15 amino acids. V was clipped by 4 bases and J by 6 bases, with 19 bases between them. Germline-derived CDR1 and CDR2 are SGHRS and YFSETQ.

There are a few counts of this clonotype. J is TRBJ2-5 and V is TRBV5-4; 11 positions agree with TRBD1. V was pared by 2 bases and J by 5 bases, with 11 bases of the junction left unmatched. The CDR3 runs 17 residues. Germline loops: CDR1 SGHNT, CDR2 YYREEE (reference sequence). The CDR3 protein is CASSFPPLGTGGETQYF. Written as DNA, the CDR3 is TGTGCCAGCAGCTTCCCGCCCCTCGGGACAGGGGGTGAGACCCAGTACTTC.

This clonotype was found many times. This chain joins TRBV2 and TRBJ1-1; possible D gene TRBD1, 5 bases. The CDR3 loop spans 14 amino acids. Germline V gene data show CDR1 as SNHLY and CDR2 as FYNNEI. V was clipped by 4 bases and J by 3 bases, with 12 bases between them. DNA for the CDR3: TGTGCCAGCAGTGGAGGAGGGGCGCACACTGAAGCTTTCTTT. Translated: CASSGGGAHTEAFF.

In its sample, this clonotype was seen a few times. The chain combines TRBV10-3 with TRBJ2-3; D is perhaps TRBD1 (6 bases). Looked up from germline, CDR1 is ENHRY and CDR2 is SYGVKD. There are 15 residues in the CDR3. V dropped 5 bases and J dropped 2 bases, with 14 bases sitting between them. CDR3 residues: CAISRQQGNTDTQYF. DNA of the CDR3: TGTGCCATCAGTCGCCAACAGGGTAACACAGATACGCAGTATTTT.

This clonotype was seen ten or more times. This chain links TRBV7-2 with TRBJ2-3, with a possible D match to TRBD1 (6 bases). This CDR3 is built from 16 residues. Per the germline V gene, CDR1 is SGHTA and CDR2 is FQGNSA. The V end lost 5 bases, the J end lost 2 bases, and 17 bases lay between the germline ends. CDR3 amino acids: CASSPTRTALTDTQYF. The CDR3 DNA is TGTGCCAGCAGCCCCACCCGGACAGCTCTCACAGATACGCAGTATTTT. Full variable domain (rest looked up from reference TRBV7-2 and TRBJ2-3): GAGVSQSPSNKVTEKGKDVELRCDPISGHTALYWYRQSLGQGLEFLIYFQGNSAPDKSGLPSDRFSAERTGGSVSTLTIQRTQQEDSAVYLCASSPTRTALTDTQYFGPGTRLTVL.

This clonotype was observed many times. The V call is TRBV5-1, the J call TRBJ1-1, with D perhaps TRBD1 (6 bases). The CDR3 spans 14 residues. Germline V gene data show CDR1 as SGHRS and CDR2 as YFSETQ. The V end was cut by 1 base, the J end by 3 bases, with 10 bases between. CDR3 sequence reads: CASSLWTVDTEAFF. As DNA, the CDR3 is TGCGCCAGCAGCTTGTGGACAGTGGACACTGAAGCTTTCTTT.

This clonotype was counted only a few times. This sequence joins TRBV25-1 and TRBJ1-1; no firm D call. The CDR3 sequence is 11 residues long. V dropped 1 base and J dropped 6 bases, with 3 bases sitting between them. Germline V CDR1 and CDR2: MGHDK, SYGVNS. The DNA of the CDR3 is TGTGCCAGCAGTGAATTTGCTGAAGCTTTCTTT. It translates to CASSEFAEAFF.

This clonotype was counted at least ten times. V gene TRBV7-2 combines with J gene TRBJ1-4; TRBD1 matches at 10 bases. The V segment lost 5 bases and the J segment 6 bases; nucleotides outside the gene matches: 3. The CDR3 consists of 14 residues. Looked up from germline, CDR1 is SGHTA and CDR2 is FQGNSA. CDR3 nucleotide sequence: TGTGCCAGCAGCCCGGACAGGGGGGATGAAAAACTGTTTTTT. Translation gives CASSPDRGDEKLFF.

This chain joins TRBV6-1 and TRBJ1-5, with D tentatively TRBD1 (5 bases). Germline values: CDR1 MNHNS, CDR2 SASEGT. The CDR3 contains 16 residues. Trimming stripped 1 base from V and 1 base from J, with 11 bases between. The CDR3 DNA reads as TGTGCCAGCAGTGAAGGCGCAGGGATAAGCAATCAGCCCCAGCATTTT. It translates to CASSEGAGISNQPQHF.

There are a few counts of this clonotype. The J gene is TRBJ1-1, the V gene TRBV20-1; TRBD1 is a possible D gene (5 bases). Between the trimmed V and J ends, which lost 0 bases and 4 bases, there was a span of 15 bases. Germline CDR1 and CDR2: DFQATT and SNEGSKA (reference sequence). This CDR3 contains 15 residues. DNA for the CDR3: TGCAGTGCTAGAGATGATACGGGTAGGGGCACTGAAGCTTTCTTT. Encoded protein: CSARDDTGRGTEAFF.

This clonotype turned up a few times. The CDR3 region is CASSRYSGQTKLFF. In DNA form, the CDR3 reads TGTGCCAGCAGCCGCTACTCGGGACAGACTAAACTGTTTTTT. The chain couples TRBV7-6 to TRBJ1-4, with 7 bases aligning to TRBD1. Germline CDR1 is SGHVS and CDR2 is FNYEAQ. The CDR3 loop spans 14 amino acids. Trimming removed 5 bases from V and 11 bases from J; junction bases left unmatched: 11.

The chain is built from TRBV4-2 and TRBJ1-4; D is ambiguous. The CDR3 totals 14 residues. V gave up 6 bases and J gave up 5 bases, with 13 bases separating them. Germline V gives CDR1 LGHNA, CDR2 YNFKEQ. In nucleotides, the CDR3 is TGTGCCAGCAGTTTCGGAGGAGGGAATGAAAAACTGTTTTTT. This codes for CASSFGGGNEKLFF.

This clonotype was detected a few times. A much larger clone differs from this one at a single base, so this may be a read error. This chain uses TRBV20-1 with TRBJ1-1; 7 bases are shared with TRBD1. CDR3 length: 13 amino acids. Germline values: CDR1 DFQATT, CDR2 SNEGSKA (reference sequence). The J segment lost 1 base and the V segment lost 6 bases, leaving 5 bases of the junction unmatched. As DNA, the CDR3 is TGCAGTGCCCCGGGACAGAAGAACACTGAAGCTTTCTTT. This encodes CSAPGQKNTEAFF.

The chain couples TRBV6-1 to TRBJ2-2; D possibly matches TRBD1 or TRBD2 (5 bases each). Per the germline V gene, CDR1 is MNHNS and CDR2 is SASEGT. There are 15 residues in the CDR3. The V end lost 5 bases, the J end lost 2 bases, and 12 bases lay between the germline ends. CDR3: CASSQGRTNTGELFF. The CDR3 DNA sequence: TGTGCCAGCAGTCAGGGACGGACTAACACCGGGGAGCTGTTTTTT.

The chain joins TRBV15 to TRBJ2-2; D gene unclear. The CDR3 loop spans 15 amino acids. Germline CDR1 reads LNHNV; CDR2 reads YYDKDF (reference sequence). Deletions cut 5 bases from V and 4 bases from J, with 14 bases between. In nucleotides, the CDR3 is TGTGCCACCAGCGACGCGGTCGGATTCACCGGGGAGCTGTTTTTT. Translated: CATSDAVGFTGELFF.

In its sample, this clonotype was seen many times. The gene calls are TRBV20-1 and TRBJ2-7, with D hard to call. Trimming shortened V by 3 bases and J by 2 bases, and 8 bases separated the two germline ends. The CDR3 sequence is 12 residues long. Germline V gene lookup returns CDR1 DFQATT and CDR2 SNEGSKA (reference sequence). The CDR3 sequence is CSASGPPYEQYF. The CDR3, as DNA: TGCAGTGCTAGCGGGCCGCCCTACGAGCAGTACTTC.

This clonotype was seen a handful of times. The V call is TRBV18, the J call TRBJ2-7; D gene ambiguous. The V gene lost 3 bases and the J gene lost 1 base, with 13 bases spanning the gap. The germline V gene has CDR1 KGHSH and CDR2 LQKENI. The CDR3 loop spans 15 amino acids. CDR3 coding DNA: TGTGCCAGCTCACCCCCGACTGGTTTTTCCTACGAGCAGTACTTC. Amino acid sequence: CASSPPTGFSYEQYF. Variable domain in full (rest from reference TRBV18 and TRBJ2-7): NAGVMQNPRHLVRRRGQEARLRCSPMKGHSHVYWYRQLPEEGLKFMVYLQKENIIDESGMPKERFSAEFPKEGPSILRIQQVVRGDSAAYFCASSPPTGFSYEQYFGPGTRLTVT.

V is TRBV29-1 and J is TRBJ2-2; D tentatively reads TRBD1 or TRBD2 (5 bases each). From germline, CDR1 is SQVTM and CDR2 ANQGSEA. This CDR3 is 14 amino acids long. DNA of the CDR3: TGCAAGGGGCGGTCTGGATGGGAGACCGGGGAGCTGTTTTTT. Encoded protein: CKGRSGWETGELFF.